This T cell receptor (beta chain) was observed in a study of Ad26.COV2.S vaccination and SARS-CoV-2 variants. Study-wide background: It was the COV1001 Ad26.COV2.S trial arm that included the donor. Study-level points and caveats: Total responses of T cells may have been underestimated by the analyses of TCR breadth and depth.

Trimming at V came to 5 bases and at J to 4 bases, leaving 17 bases not matched to a gene. The CDR3 contains 19 residues. Germline V gives CDR1 MGHRA, CDR2 YSYEKL. Described treatment: about 20 received Ad26.COV2.S at low or high dose, single or two shots; about 5 received placebo; per-sample allocation not given. Repertoires come from day 63 after the first vaccine or placebo injection. It was Wuhan-strain SARS-CoV-2 spike that the Ad26 vaccine vector expressed. Assay used: immunoSEQ multiplex PCR; TCRdb lists only in-frame clones, some missing. The sample includes over 400,000 clones, 75% to 90% of them seen just once. Points on this clone: Its specificity is not known.

This specimen consisted of peripheral blood, obtained in a trial of Ad26.COV2.S vaccine versus placebo. This clonotype originated in a person between 18 and 65 years old who received the Ad26.COV2.S COVID-19 vaccine or a placebo. The V call is TRBV4-1, the J call TRBJ1-4, with 9 bases identical to TRBD1. CDR3 DNA sequence: TGCGCCAGCAGCACACGCTGGACAGGGGCGGACATTGGTAATGAAAAACTGTTTTTT. Its protein is CASSTRWTGADIGNEKLFF.